Here is one T cell receptor (beta chain) with its context. The antigen it binds to is not known. No base quality information exists; no much larger clone differs at one position. The trial excluded patients who had a history of autoimmune disease or who were on systemic immunosuppression. Peripheral blood for TCR sequencing was collected from all dose cohorts at baseline, on cycle 4 day 1, and on cycle 7 day 1. Samples came from an open-label, multicenter, first-in-human phase I dose-escalation trial of ivuxolimab. Adults with locally advanced or metastatic head and neck squamous cell, hepatocellular, melanoma or renal cell carcinoma were enrolled in the trial. Before TCR sequencing, CD4+ T cells and CD8+ T cells were sorted from peripheral blood as separate populations. The data are from a study of OX40 agonist ivuxolimab in advanced cancers. Describing the broader study: Ivuxolimab was a fully human IgG2 agonistic monoclonal antibody targeting the costimulatory receptor OX40 (CD134). Intravenous ivuxolimab was administered to patients every 2 weeks at six dose levels: 0.01, 0.1, 0.3, 1.5, 3 and 10 mg/kg. Of the approximately 50 dose-escalation patients, hepatocellular carcinoma was present in some 19, melanoma in roughly 15, renal cell carcinoma in 9 and head and neck cancer in 9. In the dose-escalation cohort, 65% to 85% of patients were male, and the mean age was roughly 60 years with a range of roughly 20 to 80. Patients were allowed to have had prior anti-PD-1, anti-PD-L1 or anti-CTLA-4 therapy, and around two fifths of the dose-escalation patients had been treated with checkpoint inhibitors. Three dose-escalation patients achieved partial responses, one with hepatocellular carcinoma and two with cutaneous melanoma. Peripheral TCRbeta sequencing aimed to test whether ivuxolimab altered TCR sequence diversity and caused clonal T-cell expansion. The paper describes the monotherapy dose-escalation part (N ≈ 49 patients) of the phase I trial of ivuxolimab. Beyond this particular receptor, the publication reports: On average, CD8+ T cells showed more expanded clones than CD4+ T cells after ivuxolimab. Low levels of normalized T-cell clonal expansion were also seen in some nonresponding patients. Partial responders in the 0.1-3.0 mg/kg groups had among the lowest normalized peripheral clonal expansion, especially among CD8+ T cells. The antigen specificity of the peripheral T cells that underwent clonal expansion was not determined. At doses of 0.1 to 3.0 mg/kg, clonal expansion of both CD4+ and CD8+ blood T cells was observed from baseline to week 6.

Genomic DNA was isolated from the sorted cells so that the TCRbeta CDR3 region could be sequenced. The immunoSEQ Assay was used for sequencing of TCRbeta CDR3 regions. TCRdb re-hosts the immuneACCESS table, in-frame sequences only. Its copies lack some clones; in the studies checked, an unresolved V gene accounts for under half of them, and the cause for the rest is not known. Here the sample has 70,000 to 95,000 clones; around nine tenths occur a single time. Together, the top ten hold approximately 0.69% of the sample. This TCR derives from an adult with an advanced solid tumor such as melanoma, head and neck, liver or kidney cancer. This material consisted of CD4+ or CD8+ T cells sorted from blood, taken in a trial of the OX40 agonist ivuxolimab.

The CDR3 in this case is CASSQGLAGRTDTQYF. In nucleotide form, the sequence is TGTGCCAGCAGCCAGGGACTAGCGGGCCGCACAGATACGCAGTATTTT. The chain was built from TRBV5-4 and TRBJ2-3, with 12 bases matching TRBD2. Ends trimmed: V by 4 bases, J by 1 base; bases unmatched to a gene: 4. The CDR3 contains 16 residues, cysteine and phenylalanine counted. The kept DNA is CDR3 alone, 48 bases in frame from the first base. CDR1 and CDR2 are read off the germline V gene (reference sequence) as SGHNT and YYREEE.